This T cell receptor beta chain was captured in a study of beta chain features in type 1 diabetes (dated by TCRdb to the late 2010s). For context, the study as a whole: Mean age, gender distribution, total cell number and subset yield were not different between patients and healthy donors. A total of around 110,000,000 sorted cells were examined across all samples, and RNA yield correlated strongly with the number of cells per subset. The study compared TCRB repertoires of sorted circulating CD4+ T cell subsets between recently diagnosed type 1 diabetes patients and matched healthy donors. Regulatory and stem cell-like memory subsets were isolated from only 8 patients and roughly 8 healthy donors, whereas naive and central memory subsets came from all 30 or so donors.

This clone has only a few counts. It has no known antigen specificity. No much larger clonotype is one base removed from it; base qualities were not supplied. The CDR3 measures 17 amino acids from cysteine to phenylalanine. The read is trimmed to its CDR3 DNA, 51 bases read in frame from base 1. The CDR1 and CDR2 encoded by the germline V gene (reference sequence) are LNHNV and YYDKDF. Ends trimmed: V by 0 bases, J by 8 bases; bases unmatched to a gene: 10. Each donor gave one peripheral blood draw, averaging approximately 0.11 L, which was collected into heparinised tubes. A BD FACSAria II and a panel including CD45RO, CCR7, CD25, CD127, CD95 and CD27 were used to sort naive, central memory, regulatory and stem cell-like memory CD4+ T cells. Purity was above 95% for every sorted population. PBMCs were separated immediately by Lymphoprep density gradient centrifugation and were stained directly, without being cultured. So that batch effects would be minimized, each experiment stained and sorted samples in pairs, pairing one healthy donor with one patient.

Beyond this particular receptor, the publication reports: Because the HLA sub-analyses included only small numbers of individuals, any influence of HLA type on TCRB rearrangement was left unresolved. At VDJ recombination sites, type 1 diabetes patients had fewer insertions and more deleted nucleotides, which implies abnormalities in thymic rearrangement. The naive, central memory and regulatory TCRB repertoires appeared to resemble one another more closely among patients than among healthy donors. PCR may preferentially amplify shorter templates, but because patient and control samples were amplified and corrected together, any resulting skew would affect both groups equally. In all four CD4+ subsets, TCRB CDR3 length was moderately but significantly shorter in type 1 diabetes patients. Because cDNA rather than genomic DNA was sequenced, highly expressing activated cells could have been over-represented, although no difference in activation and CD3 levels was found between groups.

The entire isolated RNA was reverse transcribed using the High Capacity cDNA Reverse Transcription Kit, and thus expressed TCRB transcripts were sequenced. Naive, central memory and regulatory T cell samples underwent deep immunoSEQ sequencing, averaging approximately 3.3 million total reads per sample. After sorted cells were lysed in RLT buffer, RNA was extracted with DNase-treated RNeasy Micro or Mini kits, with the choice depending on cell number. To prevent cross-contamination, each cell subset was processed individually, whereas patient and healthy donor samples were processed jointly. The immunoSEQ multiplex PCR was used to amplify TCRB sequences from cDNA, yielding 87-bp fragments that span the CDR3 region. Sequencing of the amplicons was done on the Illumina HiSeq platform. Per the authors' processing: Synthetic template baselines were used to correct PCR bias computationally, reads within Hamming distance 2 were collapsed, and singletons that could not be merged were discarded. Reads were aligned to IMGT to assign V, D and J genes, CDR3 length, and insertions or deletions at six rearrangement sites. Clonotype counts were normalized to sorted cell number within each subset before computing true diversity and Gini coefficients with the tcR R package. Repertoire sharing was quantified using the overlap coefficient calculated on TCRB nucleotide sequences. TCRdb stores this immuneACCESS table with in-frame sequences only. Part of the clones is absent; in the studies checked, under half of the shortfall reflects unresolved V genes, and no reason is known for the rest. D and trimming were read from the DNA, whereas the V and J calls and clone size are those reported in that table. The sample table holds about 140,000 clones, of which 9% to 10% were seen once. In total, the top ten clones hold about 0.6% of the sample.

The sequenced sample consisted of central memory CD4+ T cells from blood. The source of this sequence is a woman in her thirties or forties in good health. The V and J genes are TRBV15 and TRBJ2-1; 10 of the junction bases match TRBD2. This receptor has the CDR3 CATSREAVAGGGDEQFF. The nucleotide sequence reads TGTGCCACCAGCAGAGAGGCGGTAGCGGGGGGCGGCGATGAGCAGTTCTTC.